This T cell receptor (beta chain) comes out of a study of early stage breast cancer tumors. Findings and caveats of the study: Tumors had roughly 2.5-fold higher T cell density than normal breast. Comparing each tissue with blood distinguished tumor from normal in most of the 16 patients.

This clone was recorded once. What it binds is unknown. The adjacent normal breast tissue was taken roughly 1.8-4.5 cm from the tumor. Germline V lookup: CDR1 SGHNT, CDR2 YENEEA. Between the trimmed V and J ends, which lost 3 bases and 6 bases, there was a span of 14 bases. The CDR3 extends over 14 amino acids. Clones were read by immunoSEQ multiplex PCR, and TCRdb kept only the in-frame ones, dropping some. The profile shows 4,000 to 6,000 clones, 65% to 80% of them singletons. Sequenced: normal breast tissue next to the tumor. The gene calls are TRBV11-3 and TRBJ1-1, with D tentatively TRBD1 (5 bases). This TCR came from a person between 60 and 70 years old with breast cancer. CDR3 in DNA: TGTGCCAGCAGCTTTTTCCGGGGCAGCCCTGAAGCTTTCTTT. Its protein is CASSFFRGSPEAFF.